This T cell receptor beta chain was captured in a study of cytomegalovirus exposure and HLA in healthy donors. The junction had 4 bases not matched to a gene; V was cut back by 3 bases and J by 3 bases. Germline V CDR1 and CDR2: SNHLY, FYNNEI. The CDR3 covers 14 residues. Method: immunoSEQ multiplex PCR; TCRdb's copy keeps in-frame clones and lacks some. The data contain 120,000 or so clones, roughly 90% of them singletons. V is TRBV2 and J is TRBJ2-7, with 8 bases identical to TRBD2. This receptor was identified in a woman aged 18-30 years in good health and CMV-seronegative. Sample: PBMCs. DNA for the CDR3: TGTGCCAGCAGTGAGGCCAGCGGGGGCTACGAGCAGTACTTC. This gives the protein CASSEASGGYEQYF.